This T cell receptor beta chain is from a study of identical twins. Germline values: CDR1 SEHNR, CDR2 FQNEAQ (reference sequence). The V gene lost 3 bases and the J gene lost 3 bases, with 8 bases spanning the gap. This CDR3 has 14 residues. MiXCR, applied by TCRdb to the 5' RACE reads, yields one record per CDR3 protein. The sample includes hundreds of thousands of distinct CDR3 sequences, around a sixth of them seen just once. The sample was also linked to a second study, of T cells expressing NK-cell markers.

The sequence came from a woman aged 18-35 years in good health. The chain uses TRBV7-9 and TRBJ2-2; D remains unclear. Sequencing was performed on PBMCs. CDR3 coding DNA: TGTGCCAGCAGCTTGTTTTTAGACACCGGGGAGCTGTTTTTT. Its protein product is CASSLFLDTGELFF.